The 21 T cell receptor beta chains reported below all come from one sample, sequenced in a study of T cells after yellow fever vaccination. TCRdb re-derived calls from the 5' RACE reads in MiXCR, one entry per CDR3 protein. The profile shows 450,000 to 650,000 distinct CDR3 sequences, 20% to 25% of them singletons. The sequenced sample was PBMCs, obtained 20 to 25 days after the first yellow fever vaccination. Receptor source: a man in his late teens or twenties who received the YFV17D yellow fever vaccine.

This clonotype was counted a few times. V gene TRBV6-1 combines with J gene TRBJ2-3, with 7 bases that match TRBD2. With 7 bases clipped from V and 2 bases from J, the junction kept 12 bases outside the gene matches. The CDR3 sequence is 16 residues long. CDR1 and CDR2 from the germline V gene are MNHNS and SASEGT. CDR3 sequence (DNA): TGTGCCAGCACCCAACAGAGCGGGGATCTCACAGATACGCAGTATTTT. Translation: CASTQQSGDLTDTQYF.

The chain couples TRBV7-2 to TRBJ1-1, with D tentatively TRBD1 (6 bases). Per the germline V gene, CDR1 is SGHTA and CDR2 is FQGNSA. The germline V and J ends were trimmed by 3 bases and 1 base, with 12 bases remaining between them. The CDR3 has 15 residues. The CDR3 coding sequence is TGTGCCAGCAGCTTGGTTTCGGGGGCGAACACTGAAGCTTTCTTT. Translation: CASSLVSGANTEAFF. Full variable domain (outside the CDR3, taken from reference TRBV7-2 and TRBJ1-1): GAGVSQSPSNKVTEKGKDVELRCDPISGHTALYWYRQSLGQGLEFLIYFQGNSAPDKSGLPSDRFSAERTGGSVSTLTIQRTQQEDSAVYLCASSLVSGANTEAFFGQGTRLTVV.

The V gene is TRBV7-9, the J gene TRBJ2-1; no clear D. This CDR3 is built from 11 residues. Trimming removed 2 bases at V and 8 bases at J, with 4 bases between. Germline V gene sequence: CDR1 SEHNR, CDR2 FQNEAQ (reference sequence). The CDR3: CASSLIYEQFF. The CDR3 coding sequence is TGTGCCAGCAGCTTAATTTATGAGCAGTTCTTC. The complete variable domain, with remaining parts taken from reference TRBV7-9 and TRBJ2-1, reads DTGVSQNPRHKITKRGQNVTFRCDPISEHNRLYWYRQTLGQGPEFLTYFQNEAQLEKSRLLSDRFSAERPKGSFSTLEIQRTEQGDSAMYLCASSLIYEQFFGPGTRLTVL.

The chain is built from TRBV5-1 and TRBJ2-4; D unclear. The V and J ends lost 0 bases and 1 base respectively, with 8 bases between them. The CDR3 has 15 residues. From germline, CDR1 is SGHRS and CDR2 YFSETQ. The CDR3 region is CASSLVGNAKNIQYF. DNA of the CDR3: TGCGCCAGCAGCTTGGTTGGGAATGCCAAAAACATTCAGTACTTC.

This chain uses TRBV7-2 with TRBJ2-3, with TRBD2 identical over 12 bases. CDR3 length equals 17 residues. Per germline, CDR1 SGHTA and CDR2 FQGNSA. V dropped 3 bases and J dropped 3; count of bases not matched to a gene: 7. The CDR3 loop is CASSLWTSGDPTDTQYF. The CDR3 nucleotides read TGTGCCAGCAGCTTGTGGACTAGCGGGGACCCAACAGATACGCAGTATTTT.

V is TRBV7-2 and J is TRBJ1-1; no definite D call. There are 13 residues in the CDR3. Trimming pared 4 bases from V and 6 bases from J, leaving 12 bases between. The germline V gene has CDR1 SGHTA and CDR2 FQGNSA. The CDR3 sequence is CASSSGPAAEAFF. The CDR3 DNA sequence: TGTGCCAGCAGCTCCGGGCCGGCAGCTGAAGCTTTCTTT.

Ten or more counts support this clonotype. The CDR3 protein is CASSQEGVGGAGELFF. CDR3 in DNA: TGCGCCAGCAGCCAAGAAGGCGTCGGTGGGGCCGGGGAGCTGTTTTTT. The chain joins TRBV4-3 to TRBJ2-2; no definite D call. From germline, CDR1 is LGHNA and CDR2 YSLEER. The CDR3 covers 16 residues. V lost 0 bases and J lost 6, with 14 bases in between.

Only a few counts were recorded for this clonotype. The chain couples TRBV27 to TRBJ2-5; 9 nucleotides align to TRBD1. The germline CDR1 and CDR2 sequences are MNHEY and SMNVEV (reference sequence). CDR3 length: 17 amino acids. Unmatched junction bases numbered 10, after V lost 5 bases and J lost 0 bases. The CDR3 here is CASSRMWDRDYQETQYF. The CDR3 region has the DNA TGTGCCAGCAGTCGGATGTGGGACAGGGATTACCAAGAGACCCAGTACTTC.

This clonotype was seen more than once but under ten times. The chain has TRBV6-1 and TRBJ2-7; 7 nucleotides align to TRBD2. Trimming cost V 6 bases and J 0 bases; bases outside gene matches: 5. The CDR3 contains 14 residues. From germline, CDR1 is MNHNS and CDR2 SASEGT. CDR3 region: CASRRGKRSYEQYF. In DNA, the CDR3 is TGTGCCAGCAGGCGGGGGAAACGCTCCTACGAGCAGTACTTC.

V gene TRBV3-1 combines with J gene TRBJ1-2; D gene uncertain. Trimming cost V 5 bases and J 6 bases, with 13 bases left between them. This CDR3 region has 13 residues. The germline V gene has CDR1 LGHDT and CDR2 YNNKEL (reference sequence). The CDR3 spells CASSTAGPHGYTF. The CDR3 nucleotides are TGTGCCAGCAGCACCGCCGGGCCTCATGGCTACACCTTC.

This clonotype was seen ten or more times. A read error may account for a junction end that differs from germline. This chain uses TRBV18 with TRBJ1-1; D might be TRBD1 (5 bases). The CDR3 runs to 12 residues. CDR1 KGHSH and CDR2 LQKENI come from the germline V gene. The CDR3 region has the DNA TGTGCCAGCTCAGCGGTGGCTTGGGGGGGAGTCTTT. The encoded protein is CASSAVAWGGVF.

This clonotype showed up just a few times. This chain connects TRBV28 to TRBJ2-3; D is undetermined. Germline V CDR1 and CDR2: MDHEN, SYDVKM. Trimming stripped 6 bases from V and 3 bases from J, with 7 bases between. The length of the CDR3 is 12 residues. CDR3 DNA sequence: TGTGCCAGCAGGGGCCAGACAGATACGCAGTATTTT. Encoded protein: CASRGQTDTQYF.

As regards this clonotype: This may be a read error: a much more frequent sequence differs by one nucleotide. The genes are TRBV14 and TRBJ2-5, with D uncertain. Germline values: CDR1 SGHDN, CDR2 FVKESK. This CDR3 region has 13 residues. Between the trimmed V and J ends, which lost 8 bases and 1 base, there was a span of 11 bases. The CDR3 DNA is TGTGCCAGCGGCCGTGGGCTCCAAGAGACCCAGTACTTC. Its protein product is CASGRGLQETQYF.

The V and J genes are TRBV4-1 and TRBJ2-1; 10 nucleotides line up with TRBD2. Germline trimming cut 1 base from V and 9 bases from J; bases unmatched to any gene: 18. CDR3 length: 19 amino acids. The V gene's germline CDR1 is MGHRA and CDR2 YSYEKL. The CDR3 DNA reads as TGCGCCAGCAGCCAAGTAGGTAGCGGGGGGTACCATGTGTTGAGTGAGCAGTTCTTC. It specifies CASSQVGSGGYHVLSEQFF.

The V call is TRBV6-2 or TRBV6-3, the J call TRBJ2-1; D is unresolved. This CDR3 spans 16 amino acids. CDR1 and CDR2 from the germline V gene are MNHEY and SVGEGT. The ends were cut back, 2 bases at V and 6 bases at J, with 17 bases in the middle. For the CDR3, the DNA is TGTGCCAGCAGTTACCCCAGTCGGCTCTTATTCAATGAGCAGTTCTTC. This sequence encodes CASSYPSRLLFNEQFF.

The chain has TRBV18 and TRBJ2-1, with 7 bases matching TRBD1. V gave up 3 bases and J gave up 10 bases; unmatched junction bases: 6. CDR3 length equals 13 residues. Per the germline V gene, CDR1 is KGHSH and CDR2 is LQKENI. The CDR3 sequence: CASSPSGTEEQFF. The CDR3 nucleotides are TGTGCCAGCTCACCTTCCGGGACAGAGGAGCAGTTCTTC.

The chain couples TRBV10-3 to TRBJ2-2, with D possibly matching TRBD1 (5 bases). CDR3 length equals 13 residues. The germline V gene encodes CDR1 ENHRY and CDR2 SYGVKD. The germline V and J ends were trimmed by 3 bases and 4 bases, with 6 bases remaining between them. The CDR3 DNA follows: TGTGCCATCAGTGAAGGGGTCACCGGGGAGCTGTTTTTT. It translates to CAISEGVTGELFF.

The CDR3 DNA reads TGTGCCAGCAAAGCGACTCGGGGGGCCGATGAGCAGTTCTTC. Translating gives CASKATRGADEQFF. The chain combines TRBV12-3 or TRBV12-4 with TRBJ2-1; TRBD2 might be the D (7 bases). V lost 7 bases to trimming and J lost 8 bases, with 18 bases between them. The CDR3 loop spans 14 amino acids.

The chain combines TRBV5-1 with TRBJ2-5; a possible D gene is TRBD1 (6 bases). V gave up 6 bases and J gave up 3 bases, with 21 bases separating them. Germline loops: CDR1 SGHRS, CDR2 YFSETQ. The CDR3 length is 16 residues. DNA of the CDR3: TGCGCCAGCAAACGCCAGGGGAATACTATCGAAGAGACCCAGTACTTC. Translated, it gives CASKRQGNTIEETQYF.

In its sample, this clonotype was seen a few times. V usage is TRBV6-2 or TRBV6-3 and J usage is TRBJ1-6; weak D call: TRBD1 (6 bases). Trimming shortened V by 0 bases and J by 10 bases, and 7 bases separated the two germline ends. This CDR3 has 13 residues. Germline V gene data show CDR1 as MNHEY and CDR2 as SVGEGT. Written as DNA, the CDR3 is TGTGCCAGCAGTTACTCCAGGGGCTCACCCCTCCACTTT. The encoded protein is CASSYSRGSPLHF.

The J gene is TRBJ2-5, the V gene TRBV18; D gene unclear. In germline, CDR1 is KGHSH, CDR2 LQKENI. Between the trimmed V and J ends, which lost 1 base and 5 bases, there was a span of 11 bases. CDR3 length equals 14 residues. CDR3 in amino acids: CASSPREIGETQYF. The CDR3 nucleotides read TGTGCCAGCTCACCACGAGAGATCGGGGAGACCCAGTACTTC.